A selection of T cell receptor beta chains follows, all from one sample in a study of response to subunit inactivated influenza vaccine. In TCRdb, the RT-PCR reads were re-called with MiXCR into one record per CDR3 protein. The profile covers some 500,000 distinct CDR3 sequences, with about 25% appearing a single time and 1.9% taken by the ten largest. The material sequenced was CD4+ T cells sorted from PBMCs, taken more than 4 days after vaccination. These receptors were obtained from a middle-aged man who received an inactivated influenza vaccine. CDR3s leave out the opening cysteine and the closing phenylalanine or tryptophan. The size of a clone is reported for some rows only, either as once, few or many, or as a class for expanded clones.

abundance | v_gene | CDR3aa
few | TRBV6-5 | ASSYRVKETQY
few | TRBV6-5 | ASSFLTGTYEQY
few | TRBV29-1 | SVGPKETQY
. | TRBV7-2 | ASSLRSRTANSPLH
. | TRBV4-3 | ASSLLSGGDIYNEQF
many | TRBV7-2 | ASSLSSGQGDYGYT
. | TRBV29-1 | SVSDRAFAF
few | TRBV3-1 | ASSRAGALAKNIQY
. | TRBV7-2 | ASTSYGSYEQY
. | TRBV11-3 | ASSARQGPYNEQF
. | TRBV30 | AWTRGKGVGGKLF
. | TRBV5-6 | ASSLSAGGAFAQY
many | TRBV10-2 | ASKWTGNTEAF
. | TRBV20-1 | SARAGSAYNEQF
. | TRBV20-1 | SAKLSPGQGTQY
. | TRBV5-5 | ASSLNRGGMNTEAF
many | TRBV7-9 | ASSKDSYAYEQY
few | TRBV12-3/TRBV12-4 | ASSLSQGKNTEAF
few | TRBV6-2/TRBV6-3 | ASSYNRGVDEQF
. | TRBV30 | AWSVQDTSTDTQY